The 28 T cell receptor beta chains below were found in one sample sequenced in a study of STAT5B mutations in CD4+ large granular lymphocyte leukemia. Assay: immunoSEQ multiplex PCR; the TCRdb copy retains only in-frame clones and omits some. This sample has tens of thousands of clones, with roughly 79% found just once. Sequenced: CD4+ T cells from blood buffy coats. The source is a human donor in good health.

The chain uses TRBV7-9 and TRBJ1-4; no definite D call. Trimming took off 6 bases at V and 8 bases at J, with 13 bases between the two ends. Germline V gene lookup returns CDR1 SEHNR and CDR2 FQNEAQ (reference sequence). The CDR3 has 13 residues. CDR3 in amino acids: CASSSGREEKLFF. The CDR3 nucleotides read TGTGCCAGCAGTTCGGGTAGGGAGGAAAAACTGTTTTTT.

The chain recombines TRBV27 with TRBJ2-7; 8 bases are shared with TRBD2. CDR1 is MNHEY and CDR2 is SMNVEV in the germline V gene (reference sequence). This CDR3 region has 12 residues. V lost 2 bases, J lost 7 bases, and 1 base stayed unmatched. The CDR3 sequence is CASSLIAGEQYF. For the CDR3, the DNA is TGTGCCAGCAGTTTAATAGCGGGGGAGCAGTACTTC.

The chain employs TRBV19 and TRBJ2-7; D is possibly TRBD1 (6 bases). Trimming pared 3 bases from V and 3 bases from J, leaving 15 bases between. Germline CDR1 reads LNHDA; CDR2 reads SQIVND (reference sequence). This CDR3 spans 15 amino acids. The CDR3 coding sequence is TGTGCCAGTAGTATTTCGCCGTTCAGGGGCTACGAGCAGTACTTC. It specifies CASSISPFRGYEQYF.

The V gene is TRBV11-2, the J gene TRBJ2-7; 8 bases agree with TRBD1. Germline CDR1 is SGHAT and CDR2 is FQNNGV. The length of the CDR3 is 15 residues. The V segment lost 6 bases and the J segment 6 bases; nucleotides outside the gene matches: 13. Here the CDR3 DNA reads TGTGCCAGCAGTTTCTCCGGGACAGGAGGGGGCGAGCAGTACTTC. Translating gives CASSFSGTGGGEQYF. Looking up the rest from reference TRBV11-2 and TRBJ2-7 gives the full variable domain: EAGVAQSPRYKIIEKRQSVAFWCNPISGHATLYWYQQILGQGPKLLIQFQNNGVVDDSQLPKDRFSAERLKGVDSTLKIQPAKLEDSAVYLCASSFSGTGGGEQYFGPGTRLTVT.

The table lists this clone with a count of one. The chain couples TRBV9 to TRBJ2-1, with 8 positions matching TRBD2. The CDR3 spans 15 residues. The junction had 7 bases not matched to a gene; V was cut back by 0 bases and J by 8 bases. CDR1 is SGDLS and CDR2 is YYNGEE in the germline V gene. In DNA, the CDR3 is TGTGCCAGCAGCGTAGAAGTAGCGGGGTGGGATGAGCAGTTCTTC. Protein: CASSVEVAGWDEQFF.

The CDR3 DNA reads as TGTGCCAGCAGCCCCCACATCGGAGGGGGCGGTGAAAAACTGTTTTTT. As protein: CASSPHIGGGGEKLFF. V and J are TRBV5-4 and TRBJ1-4; TRBD1 aligns across 7 bases. This CDR3 has 16 residues. V lost 4 bases and J lost 7; bases outside the gene matches: 13. CDR1 is SGHNT, CDR2 YYREEE, per germline (reference sequence).

The J gene is TRBJ2-5, the V gene TRBV28, with no clear D. V was pared by 5 bases and J by 0 bases, with 4 bases between. The CDR3 is made up of 12 amino acids. Per the germline V gene, CDR1 is MDHEN and CDR2 is SYDVKM. CDR3 sequence (DNA): TGTGCCAGCAGTCCTGACCAAGAGACCCAGTACTTC. As protein: CASSPDQETQYF.

The J gene is TRBJ2-7, the V gene TRBV9; D assignment may be TRBD1 or TRBD2 (5 bases each). The CDR3 consists of 15 residues. Trimming pared 0 bases from V and 3 bases from J, leaving 13 bases between. Germline V gives CDR1 SGDLS, CDR2 YYNGEE. Here the CDR3 DNA reads TGTGCCAGCAGCGTAGCTTGGGACGCAAGCTACGAGCAGTACTTC. This translates into CASSVAWDASYEQYF.

The chain is built from TRBV20-1 and TRBJ2-5; a weak D match, TRBD2 (5 bases). Germline CDR1 is DFQATT and CDR2 is SNEGSKA (reference sequence). This CDR3 has 11 amino acids. Deletions cut 6 bases from V and 9 bases from J, with 14 bases between. CDR3 loop: CSAGRTGSQYF. Here the CDR3 DNA reads TGCAGTGCAGGACGGACGGGGTCCCAGTACTTC.

The V gene is TRBV5-1, the J gene TRBJ2-3; D is unclear. Germline V gene sequence: CDR1 SGHRS, CDR2 YFSETQ. V was trimmed by 4 bases and J by 2 bases, leaving 5 bases between them. The CDR3 consists of 12 residues. The CDR3 sequence is CASSTPTDTQYF. Here the CDR3 DNA reads TGCGCCAGCAGCACCCCCACAGATACGCAGTATTTT.

The chain combines TRBV4-2 with TRBJ2-3, with 7 bases aligning to TRBD2. The CDR3 consists of 15 residues. V shed 1 base and J 6 bases; nucleotides not matched to a gene: 7. Germline CDR1 LGHNA, CDR2 YNFKEQ. The CDR3 sequence: CASSQAGSGEDTQYF. The CDR3 DNA sequence: TGTGCCAGCAGCCAAGCCGGGAGCGGGGAGGATACGCAGTATTTT.

A few counts support this clone. The V call is TRBV7-2, the J call TRBJ2-5, with 16 nucleotides matching TRBD2. There are 16 residues in the CDR3. CDR1 and CDR2 (germline): SGHTA, FQGNSA. J gave up 2 bases and V 5 bases, and 2 bases lay outside the gene matches. CDR3: CASSQGLAGGQETQYF. CDR3 sequence (DNA): TGTGCCAGCAGCCAGGGACTAGCGGGAGGGCAAGAGACCCAGTACTTC. Supplemented by reference TRBV7-2 and TRBJ2-5, the full variable domain reads GAGVSQSPSNKVTEKGKDVELRCDPISGHTALYWYRQSLGQGLEFLIYFQGNSAPDKSGLPSDRFSAERTGGSVSTLTIQRTQQEDSAVYLCASSQGLAGGQETQYFGPGTRLLVL.

The V gene is TRBV30, the J gene TRBJ2-7, with 14 bases aligning to TRBD2. Germline V gene lookup returns CDR1 GTSNPN and CDR2 SVGIG (reference sequence). The length of the CDR3 is 16 residues. The trim removed 1 base at V and 3 bases at J, leaving 5 bases unmatched. The CDR3 is CAWSGTSGRNYYEQYF. CDR3 sequence (DNA): TGTGCCTGGAGTGGGACTAGCGGGAGGAACTACTACGAGCAGTACTTC. The full variable domain, its missing parts supplied by reference TRBV30 and TRBJ2-7, is SQTIHQWPATLVQPVGSPLSLECTVEGTSNPNLYWYRQAAGRGLQLLFYSVGIGQISSEVPQNLSASRPQDRQFILSSKKLLLSDSGFYLCAWSGTSGRNYYEQYFGPGTRLTVT.

The chain is built from TRBV7-2 and TRBJ2-3; D is undetermined. Deletions cut 2 bases from V and 0 bases from J, with 6 bases between. The CDR3 is made up of 14 amino acids. CDR1 and CDR2 from the germline V gene are SGHTA and FQGNSA. The chain's CDR3 is CASSLWGSTDTQYF. The CDR3 DNA follows: TGTGCCAGCAGCTTATGGGGAAGCACAGATACGCAGTATTTT.

Here the CDR3 reads CASSLAAGTGQETQYF. In nucleotides, the CDR3 is TGCGCCAGCAGCTTGGCCGCAGGGACTGGGCAAGAGACCCAGTACTTC. The chain couples TRBV5-1 to TRBJ2-5; possibly TRBD2 for D (6 bases). Germline loops: CDR1 SGHRS, CDR2 YFSETQ. This CDR3 is built from 16 residues. Trimming stripped 0 bases from V and 2 bases from J, with 14 bases between.

The V call is TRBV5-1, the J call TRBJ1-4; 10 nucleotides match TRBD1. Trimming cost V 4 bases and J 6 bases; bases outside gene matches: 6. Germline V gene lookup returns CDR1 SGHRS and CDR2 YFSETQ. The CDR3 runs to 15 residues. Written as DNA, the CDR3 is TGCGCCAGCAGCGGAGGGACAGGGGAGGATGAAAAACTGTTTTTT. This encodes CASSGGTGEDEKLFF.

The rearrangement links TRBV18 to TRBJ2-6, with D perhaps TRBD2 (8 bases). V lost 3 bases and J 0 bases, leaving 18 bases between the germline ends. CDR1 KGHSH and CDR2 LQKENI come from the germline V gene. CDR3 length equals 19 residues. CDR3: CASSPLAGGLVSGANVLTF. Written as DNA, the CDR3 is TGTGCCAGCTCACCTCTGGCAGGGGGACTAGTCTCTGGGGCCAACGTCCTGACTTTC. The complete variable domain, with remaining parts taken from reference TRBV18 and TRBJ2-6, reads NAGVMQNPRHLVRRRGQEARLRCSPMKGHSHVYWYRQLPEEGLKFMVYLQKENIIDESGMPKERFSAEFPKEGPSILRIQQVVRGDSAAYFCASSPLAGGLVSGANVLTFGAGSRLTVL.

The V call is TRBV5-6, the J call TRBJ1-4; TRBD1 is a possible D gene (6 bases). Trimming removed 1 base from V and 3 bases from J, with 13 bases in between. CDR1 is SGHDT and CDR2 is YYEEEE in the germline V gene. The CDR3 is 16 amino acids. CDR3 protein: CASSLRVGQPNEKLFF. DNA for the CDR3: TGTGCCAGCAGCTTGAGGGTTGGACAGCCTAATGAAAAACTGTTTTTT.

The chain uses TRBV7-2 and TRBJ2-2, with TRBD2 matching over 9 bases. In germline, CDR1 is SGHTA, CDR2 FQGNSA. The CDR3 sequence is 17 residues long. V lost 2 bases, J lost 2 bases, and 6 bases stayed unmatched. The CDR3 DNA reads as TGTGCCAGCAGCTTACGTGGAGCGGGGGGAAACACCGGGGAGCTGTTTTTT. It yields the protein CASSLRGAGGNTGELFF.

DNA of the CDR3: TGTGCCAGTAGTATAGGGGCCGGGGGACGGAAACTGTTTTTT. Translating it yields CASSIGAGGRKLFF. This chain uses TRBV19 with TRBJ1-4, with D tentatively TRBD1 (5 bases). CDR3 length: 14 residues. V lost 1 base to trimming and J lost 11 bases, with 14 bases between them. Germline V gene data show CDR1 as LNHDA and CDR2 as SQIVND (reference sequence).

This clone has a single count. The chain has TRBV28 and TRBJ2-2; no clear D gene. Germline V gives CDR1 MDHEN, CDR2 SYDVKM. The CDR3 is 15 residues long. V lost 5 bases to trimming and J lost 0 bases, with 10 bases between them. In DNA form, the CDR3 reads TGTGCCAGCAGTGTACTGGGCGCGAACACCGGGGAGCTGTTTTTT. This gives the protein CASSVLGANTGELFF.

The table lists this clone with a few counts. The chain couples TRBV28 to TRBJ1-1; the D gene is possibly TRBD1 (6 bases). The germline V and J ends were trimmed by 6 bases and 3 bases, with 20 bases remaining between them. Germline values: CDR1 MDHEN, CDR2 SYDVKM. The CDR3 runs 16 residues. The CDR3 DNA follows: TGTGCCAGCAGCGAACTTGGGACACTTCGGGACACTGAAGCTTTCTTT. This gives the protein CASSELGTLRDTEAFF.

This clone showed up just a few times. In nucleotides, the CDR3 is TGTGCCAGCAGCTTAGGGCCCGGGGGTGAAGCTTTCTTT. Translated, it gives CASSLGPGGEAFF. The chain couples TRBV11-3 to TRBJ1-1, with TRBD1 as a possible D gene (5 bases). The germline V gene encodes CDR1 SGHNT and CDR2 YENEEA. The CDR3 runs 13 residues. The V end lost 1 base, the J end lost 7 bases, and 10 bases lay between the germline ends. Looking up the rest from reference TRBV11-3 and TRBJ1-1 gives the full variable domain: EAGVVQSPRYKIIEKKQPVAFWCNPISGHNTLYWYLQNLGQGPELLIRYENEEAVDDSQLPKDRFSAERLKGVDSTLKIQPAELGDSAVYLCASSLGPGGEAFFGQGTRLTVV.

This rearrangement joins TRBV7-8 to TRBJ1-6; unclear D gene. Per germline, CDR1 SGHVS and CDR2 FQNEAQ. This CDR3 is 14 amino acids long. V lost 4 bases to trimming and J lost 9 bases, with 13 bases between them. The CDR3 DNA is TGTGCCAGCAGCTCAACCGCCCGGGGTTCACCCCTCCACTTT. It specifies CASSSTARGSPLHF.

V usage is TRBV10-3 and J usage is TRBJ1-1; 8 positions agree with TRBD1. The J segment lost 10 bases and the V segment lost 3 bases, leaving 7 bases of the junction unmatched. Germline CDR1 is ENHRY and CDR2 is SYGVKD. The length of the CDR3 is 13 residues. The CDR3 region has the DNA TGTGCCATCAGTGATCAGCAGGGGGCAAGAGCTTTCTTT. Residues: CAISDQQGARAFF.

The genes are TRBV5-6 and TRBJ1-5; 7 bases are shared with TRBD1. CDR3 length: 13 amino acids. V was pared by 4 bases and J by 7 bases, with 5 bases of the junction left unmatched. Germline assignment: CDR1 SGHDT and CDR2 YYEEEE. The DNA for the CDR3 is TGTGCCAGCAGCCCAGGGGGAGGACAGCCCCAGCATTTT. Its protein product is CASSPGGGQPQHF.

This clone has only a few counts. This same CDR3 is encoded by further DNA sequences in the sample. V gene TRBV6-5 combines with J gene TRBJ2-7, with TRBD1 matching over 9 bases. The ends lost 4 bases at V and 1 base at J; junction bases unmatched: 5. Germline CDR1 is MNHEY and CDR2 is SVGAGI. CDR3 length: 15 amino acids. CDR3 in DNA: TGTGCCAGCAGTTCCTCCGGGACAGGGTCCTACGAGCAGTACTTC. This codes for CASSSSGTGSYEQYF.

This chain uses TRBV9 with TRBJ1-3, with D possibly matching TRBD1 (5 bases). The germline V gene has CDR1 SGDLS and CDR2 YYNGEE. V was clipped by 0 bases and J by 8 bases, with 12 bases between them. The CDR3 is 14 amino acids. CDR3 DNA sequence: TGTGCCAGCAGCGTAGCCCCAGCGGGGCACACCATATATTTT. Translation: CASSVAPAGHTIYF. Full variable domain (remainder filled in from reference TRBV9 and TRBJ1-3): DSGVTQTPKHLITATGQRVTLRCSPRSGDLSVYWYQQSLDQGLQFLIQYYNGEERAKGNILERFSAQQFPDLHSELNLSSLELGDSALYFCASSVAPAGHTIYFGEGSWLTVV.